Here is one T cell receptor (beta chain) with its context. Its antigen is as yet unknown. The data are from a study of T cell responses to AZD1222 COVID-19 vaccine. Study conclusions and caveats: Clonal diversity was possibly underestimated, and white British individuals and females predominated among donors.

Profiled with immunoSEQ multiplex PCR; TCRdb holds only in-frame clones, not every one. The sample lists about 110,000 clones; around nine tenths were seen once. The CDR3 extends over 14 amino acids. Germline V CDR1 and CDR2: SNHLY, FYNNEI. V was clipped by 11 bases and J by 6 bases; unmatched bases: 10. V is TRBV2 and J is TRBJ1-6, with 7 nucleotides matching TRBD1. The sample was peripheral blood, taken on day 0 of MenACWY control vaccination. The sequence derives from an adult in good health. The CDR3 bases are TGTGCCGAACGGGACAGACGACTTAATTCACCCCTCCACTTT. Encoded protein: CAERDRRLNSPLHF.